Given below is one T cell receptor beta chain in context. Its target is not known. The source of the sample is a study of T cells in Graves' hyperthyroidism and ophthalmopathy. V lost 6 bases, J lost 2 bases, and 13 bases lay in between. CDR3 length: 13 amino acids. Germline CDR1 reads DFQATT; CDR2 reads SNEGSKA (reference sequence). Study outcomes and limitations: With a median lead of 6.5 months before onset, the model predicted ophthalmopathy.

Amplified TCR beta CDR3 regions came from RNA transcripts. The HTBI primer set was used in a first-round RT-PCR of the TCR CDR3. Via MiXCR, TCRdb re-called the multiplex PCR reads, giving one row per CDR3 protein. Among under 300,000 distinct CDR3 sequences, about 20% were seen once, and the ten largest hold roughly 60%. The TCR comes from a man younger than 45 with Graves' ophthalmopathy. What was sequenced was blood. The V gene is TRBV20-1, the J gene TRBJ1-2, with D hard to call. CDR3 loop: CSAASGVNYGYTF. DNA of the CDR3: TGCAGTGCAGCTTCGGGCGTGAACTATGGCTACACCTTC.